The present T cell receptor (beta chain) was sequenced within a study of cytomegalovirus exposure and HLA in healthy donors. Points from the study as a whole: In a later analysis, DRB1 alleles had the most associated TCRs; HLA-C alleles the fewest. It was reportedly the case that the classifier diagnosed cytomegalovirus status with high specificity and sensitivity.

With 60 Vbeta and 13 Jbeta primers, the PCR was carried out. In the authors' workflow: Later reanalysis found about 78 million unique TCR beta chains, some 10 million of them shared. Method: immunoSEQ multiplex PCR; TCRdb's copy keeps in-frame clones and lacks some. V and J calls and clone size are those listed in that table; D and trimming were worked out from the DNA. The table records some 150,000 clones, 70% to 90% of them present only once. The CDR3 is made up of 12 amino acids. The V gene's germline CDR1 is MDHEN and CDR2 SYDVKM. Trimming removed 5 bases at V and 9 bases at J, with 13 bases between. Regarding this clone: Its antigen is not known.

V gene TRBV28 combines with J gene TRBJ1-1, with no clear D. Sequenced: PBMCs. This TCR came from a man aged 35-49 years in good health and CMV-seronegative. The CDR3 reads CASSISRSKAFF. CDR3 DNA sequence: TGTGCCAGCAGTATCTCGCGGTCGAAAGCTTTCTTT.